The 8 T cell receptor beta chains below come from one sample, sequenced in a study of blood T cell repertoires in COVID-19. Profiled with immunoSEQ multiplex PCR; TCRdb holds only in-frame clones, not every one. The table lists about 120,000 clones, nearly 90% of them singletons, with around 4.9% in the top ten. The sample taken for sequencing was peripheral blood. Source of these receptors: a human donor in a cohort sampled during active COVID-19.

The chain employs TRBV3-1 (or the pseudogene TRBV3-2) and TRBJ1-2; D gene uncertain. Germline CDR1 is LGHDT and CDR2 is YNNKEL (reference sequence). There are 13 residues in the CDR3. Trimming removed 0 bases at V and 4 bases at J, with 6 bases between. CDR3 coding DNA: TGTGCCAGCAGCCAAGACATCGGCTATGGCTACACCTTC. As protein: CASSQDIGYGYTF.

This clone was observed a handful of times. The chain links TRBV10-3 to TRBJ1-2; 9 positions agree with TRBD1. Germline assignment: CDR1 ENHRY and CDR2 SYGVKD. CDR3 length equals 14 residues. Unmatched junction bases numbered 3, after V lost 4 bases and J lost 3 bases. The CDR3 region is CAISGDRDYYGYTF. The CDR3, as DNA: TGTGCCATCAGTGGGGACAGGGATTACTATGGCTACACCTTC.

The chain combines TRBV5-1 with TRBJ1-2; D unresolved. V was shortened by 2 bases and J by 6 bases, with 11 bases between the two germline ends. Germline CDR1 is SGHRS and CDR2 is YFSETQ. This CDR3 spans 13 amino acids. The CDR3 reads CASSFSGGHGYTF. The CDR3 DNA reads as TGCGCCAGCAGCTTTAGTGGTGGGCATGGCTACACCTTC.

V gene TRBV18 combines with J gene TRBJ2-3, with 7 bases that match TRBD2. The CDR3 runs 17 residues. Germline V lookup: CDR1 KGHSH, CDR2 LQKENI. V lost 3 bases to trimming and J lost 7 bases; unmatched junction nucleotides: 16. Written as DNA, the CDR3 is TGTGCCAGCTCACCTAATTTGAGCGGGACCGCGGCAAATACGCAGTATTTT. The encoded protein is CASSPNLSGTAANTQYF.

Concerning this clone: A read error may explain this, as a much larger clone is one base away. The rearrangement joins TRBV20-1 to TRBJ1-5; 7 bases map to TRBD1. The germline V gene has CDR1 DFQATT and CDR2 SNEGSKA (reference sequence). The CDR3 has 14 amino acids. The CDR3 here is CSTSMASGGQPQHF. CDR3 DNA sequence: TGCAGTACTAGTATGGCGTCAGGGGGTCAGCCCCAGCATTTT.

The CDR3 coding sequence is TGTGCCAGCAGCCAAAGGACAGGGGCCAACACCGGGGAGCTGTTTTTT. This sequence encodes CASSQRTGANTGELFF. V is TRBV11-3 and J is TRBJ2-2, with 9 positions matching TRBD1. The CDR3 has 16 residues. Germline loops: CDR1 SGHNT, CDR2 YENEEA. V lost 5 bases, J lost 2 bases, and 6 bases stayed unmatched. The variable domain in full, with the rest retrieved from reference TRBV11-3 and TRBJ2-2, is EAGVVQSPRYKIIEKKQPVAFWCNPISGHNTLYWYLQNLGQGPELLIRYENEEAVDDSQLPKDRFSAERLKGVDSTLKIQPAELGDSAVYLCASSQRTGANTGELFFGEGSRLTVL.

V gene TRBV5-4 combines with J gene TRBJ1-3; D may be TRBD1 (6 bases). Per germline, CDR1 SGHNT and CDR2 YYREEE (reference sequence). Trimming removed 4 bases at V and 4 bases at J, with 9 bases between. The CDR3 spans 13 residues. DNA for the CDR3: TGTGCCAGCAGCATAGACAGGGGAAACACCATATATTTT. It codes for CASSIDRGNTIYF.

A note on this clone: Other DNA sequences in this sample translate to the same CDR3. This chain links TRBV6-1 with TRBJ1-2; no definite D call. V was pared by 0 bases and J by 3 bases, with 5 bases between. The CDR3 extends over 13 amino acids. From germline, CDR1 is MNHNS and CDR2 SASEGT. The CDR3 here is CASSEAGDYGYTF. CDR3 nucleotides: TGTGCCAGCAGTGAAGCGGGAGACTATGGCTACACCTTC.